These 26 T cell receptor beta chains came from one sample sequenced in a study of read filtering for tumor transcriptome and immune sequencing. This library used about 360 ng RNA and molecular barcoded adaptors spanning alpha/delta and beta/gamma chains. Each CDR3 protein is one row after TCRdb ran MiXCR on the reads. The profile covers some 41,000 distinct CDR3 sequences, with about an eighth appearing a single time and less than 45% taken by the ten largest. The specimen sequenced was a population of CD138-negative cells sorted from bone marrow. The receptors stem from a donor over 35 with multiple myeloma.

The sample holds many counts of this clonotype. The V call is TRBV7-2, the J call TRBJ2-1; no firm D call. Germline V gene data show CDR1 as SGHTA and CDR2 as FQGNSA. The CDR3 is made up of 13 amino acids. Trimming shortened V by 1 base and J by 6 bases, and 7 bases separated the two germline ends. CDR3 amino acids: CASSLGLSNEQFF. CDR3 nucleotides: TGTGCCAGCAGCTTAGGACTCAGCAATGAGCAGTTCTTC.

This clonotype was recorded a few times. The chain joins TRBV6-2 or TRBV6-3 to TRBJ1-1; a possible D gene is TRBD1 (5 bases). From germline, CDR1 is MNHEY and CDR2 SVGEGT. This CDR3 is built from 12 residues. The ends were cut back, 5 bases at V and 11 bases at J, with 15 bases in the middle. The CDR3 is CASSTGGRRAFF. In DNA, the CDR3 is TGTGCCAGCAGTACGGGGGGAAGAAGGGCTTTCTTT.

The table lists this clonotype with many counts. The genes are TRBV29-1 and TRBJ2-1, with D possibly being TRBD1 (6 bases). V dropped 7 bases and J dropped 8 bases, with 21 bases sitting between them. The CDR3 spans 14 residues. Germline-derived CDR1 and CDR2 are SQVTM and ANQGSEA. In DNA form, the CDR3 reads TGCAGCGATGGGGACATCGGCTTAAGGCATGAGCAGTTCTTC. This encodes CSDGDIGLRHEQFF.

This clonotype was detected ten times or more. The chain uses TRBV9 and TRBJ2-7; 10 nucleotides match TRBD1. The CDR3 is made up of 15 amino acids. Germline V gene sequence: CDR1 SGDLS, CDR2 YYNGEE. Trimming cost V 4 bases and J 3 bases; bases outside gene matches: 7. The CDR3: CASSQATGGLYEQYF. In nucleotides, the CDR3 is TGTGCCAGCAGCCAAGCGACAGGGGGCCTCTACGAGCAGTACTTC.

Regarding this clonotype: Since a much larger clone is just one base distant, this may be a read error. The conserved closing phenylalanine or tryptophan is absent in this CDR3, likely reflecting a read error. Written as DNA, the CDR3 is TGCAGCGTTGAATTTCCCGGGACAGGGGCTCAAGAGACCCAGTACCTC. Amino acid sequence: CSVEFPGTGAQETQYL. V gene TRBV29-1 combines with J gene TRBJ2-5; 10 bases map to TRBD1. Trimming cost V 2 bases and J 2 bases; bases outside gene matches: 8. Germline values: CDR1 SQVTM, CDR2 ANQGSEA. This CDR3 comprises 16 residues.

At least ten counts were recorded for this clonotype. This chain joins TRBV6-2 or TRBV6-3 and TRBJ2-2, with 8 bases fitting TRBD1. The J segment lost 3 bases and the V segment lost 6 bases, leaving 6 bases of the junction unmatched. Germline assignment: CDR1 MNHEY and CDR2 SVGEGT. The CDR3 spans 15 residues. The chain's CDR3 is CASRSGGRYTGELFF. The DNA of the CDR3 is TGTGCCAGCAGATCAGGGGGCCGGTACACCGGGGAGCTGTTTTTT.

In this sample, this clonotype turned up many times. The chain recombines TRBV7-9 with TRBJ2-5; D is unclear. This CDR3 has 14 residues. CDR1 and CDR2 from the germline V gene are SEHNR and FQNEAQ (reference sequence). Trimming stripped 6 bases from V and 5 bases from J, with 16 bases between. The CDR3 nucleotides are TGTGCCAGCAGACGCCGAGGCCCTCGGGAGACCCAGTACTTC. This sequence encodes CASRRRGPRETQYF. Complete variable domain (other parts from reference TRBV7-9 and TRBJ2-5): DTGVSQNPRHKITKRGQNVTFRCDPISEHNRLYWYRQTLGQGPEFLTYFQNEAQLEKSRLLSDRFSAERPKGSFSTLEIQRTEQGDSAMYLCASRRRGPRETQYFGPGTRLLVL.

This clonotype was found many times. The CDR3 loop is CSVPRAGVSTDTQYF. The CDR3 DNA reads as TGCAGTGTCCCTAGGGCAGGGGTAAGCACAGATACGCAGTATTTT. The V gene is TRBV29-1, the J gene TRBJ2-3; TRBD1 is a possible D gene (6 bases). The CDR3 is 15 residues long. Germline assignment: CDR1 SQVTM and CDR2 ANQGSEA.

The sample holds a few counts of this clonotype. A much larger clone differs from this one at a single base, so this may be a read error. V gene TRBV28 combines with J gene TRBJ2-7, with 9 positions matching TRBD1. The CDR3 covers 16 residues. The germline gives CDR1 MDHEN, CDR2 SYDVKM. The CDR3 nucleotides read TGTGCCAGCAGTCCCTCCGGGACAGGGTTTGCCTACGAGCGGTACTTC. Protein sequence: CASSPSGTGFAYERYF.

Comments on this clonotype: This may arise from a read error, as a much more abundant clone is one base away. The chain uses TRBV10-2 and TRBJ2-7; D is possibly TRBD1 or TRBD2 (5 bases each). Looked up from germline, CDR1 is WSHSY and CDR2 is SAAADI. The CDR3 has 13 residues. CDR3 region: CANSLGTAYEQYF. DNA of the CDR3: TGCGCCAACAGTCTCGGGACGGCCTACGAGCAGTACTTC.

This clonotype has just a few counts. The V gene is TRBV6-1, the J gene TRBJ2-5; 8 bases fit TRBD1. V was pared by 5 bases and J by 3 bases, with 5 bases of the junction left unmatched. The CDR3 loop spans 14 amino acids. CDR1 MNHNS and CDR2 SASEGT come from the germline V gene. The CDR3 protein is CASSSRTGKETQYF. The DNA of the CDR3 is TGTGCCAGCAGTTCTCGGACAGGGAAAGAGACCCAGTACTTC.

About this clonotype: This may come from a read error, since a much larger clone is one base off. The chain couples TRBV5-1 to TRBJ2-5; the match to TRBD2 covers 7 bases. After removal of 7 bases from V and 5 bases from J, the junction contained 17 bases not matched to a gene. The CDR3 totals 16 residues. Germline CDR1 SGHRS, CDR2 YFSETQ. CDR3 bases: TGCGCCAGCGGCTCTGAGGGCATACCGCGGGGGGAGACCCAGTACTTC. Protein sequence: CASGSEGIPRGETQYF.

This clonotype was seen at least ten times. The rearrangement links TRBV5-6 to TRBJ2-3, with 11 bases aligning to TRBD2. Unmatched junction bases numbered 6, after V lost 3 bases and J lost 3 bases. The CDR3 extends over 16 amino acids. Germline V gene lookup returns CDR1 SGHDT and CDR2 YYEEEE. The CDR3 bases are TGTGCCAGCAGCTCACGACTAGCGGGGAGGACAGATACGCAGTATTTT. Translated, it gives CASSSRLAGRTDTQYF.

This clonotype has a count of ten or more. This chain uses TRBV3-1 with TRBJ2-1, with 7 positions matching TRBD2. Unmatched junction bases numbered 6, after V lost 1 base and J lost 9 bases. The germline V gene has CDR1 LGHDT and CDR2 YNNKEL (reference sequence). CDR3 length equals 14 residues. CDR3 protein: CASSQGGLWIEQFF. CDR3 sequence (DNA): TGTGCCAGCAGCCAAGGGGGACTATGGATTGAGCAGTTCTTC.

The chain couples TRBV5-6 to TRBJ2-2; possible D gene TRBD1, 5 bases. The length of the CDR3 is 16 residues. V dropped 2 bases and J dropped 0 bases, with 11 bases sitting between them. Germline lookup yields CDR1 SGHDT and CDR2 YYEEEE. The DNA for the CDR3 is TGTGCCAGCAGCTTAACAGGACGAACGAACACCGGGGAGCTGTTTTTT. Protein product: CASSLTGRTNTGELFF.

This clonotype was detected ten times or more. The chain uses TRBV7-2 and TRBJ1-1; no clear D. This CDR3 has 13 amino acids. V shed 4 bases and J shed 5 bases, with 11 bases lying between them. CDR1 and CDR2 (germline): SGHTA, FQGNSA. DNA of the CDR3: TGTGCCAGCAGCTCTGGTCTGAGGACTGAAGCTTTCTTT. It translates to CASSSGLRTEAFF.

In its sample, this clonotype was seen many times. Germline and junction disagree at one end, which may indicate a read error. The gene calls are TRBV24-1 and TRBJ2-3; 7 bases are shared with TRBD2. CDR1 and CDR2 (germline): KGHDR, SFDVKD. The CDR3 is 14 residues long. The CDR3 DNA reads TGTGCCACCAGTGATTTGTGGGAGGGGTCGGGACCTATATTT. Amino acid sequence: CATSDLWEGSGPIF.

This clonotype has a handful of counts. At one of its ends the junction is not consistent with the germline gene, which may arise from a read error. The rearrangement links TRBV11-2 to TRBJ2-2, with 7 bases matching TRBD2. Germline CDR1 and CDR2: SGHAT and FQNNGV. The CDR3 loop spans 16 amino acids. The CDR3 reads CASSLNRTSLGRGAVF. CDR3 bases: TGTGCCAGCAGCTTAAACCGGACTAGTTTGGGCCGGGGAGCTGTTTTT.

The sample holds many counts of this clonotype. An end of the junction does not agree with germline; a read error may underlie this. J is TRBJ2-7 and V is TRBV4-2; D gene uncertain. Germline V gene sequence: CDR1 LGHNA, CDR2 YNFKEQ. The length of the CDR3 is 16 residues. DNA of the CDR3: TGTGCCGGCAGCCAAGCCCCCGCTAGATCCGACTACGAGCAGTACTTC. Translating gives CAGSQAPARSDYEQYF.

This clonotype was recorded many times. The gene calls are TRBV7-8 and TRBJ2-1; 10 bases fit TRBD1. Germline trimming cut 5 bases from V and 2 bases from J; bases unmatched to any gene: 9. CDR1 is SGHVS and CDR2 is FQNEAQ in the germline V gene. The CDR3 contains 17 residues. The chain's CDR3 is CASSPRDRGFAYNEQFF. CDR3 in DNA: TGTGCCAGCAGCCCTAGGGACAGGGGTTTTGCCTACAATGAGCAGTTCTTC.

This clonotype has at least ten counts. The chain carries TRBV19 and TRBJ1-1; TRBD1 is a possible D gene (6 bases). V was clipped by 6 bases and J by 4 bases, with 12 bases between them. The V gene's germline CDR1 is LNHDA and CDR2 SQIVND (reference sequence). The CDR3 contains 13 residues. This CDR3 is CASSQQGGTEAFF. The CDR3 coding sequence is TGTGCCAGTAGCCAACAGGGAGGCACTGAAGCTTTCTTT.

The sample holds many counts of this clonotype. The chain has TRBV5-6 and TRBJ1-5; D is uncertain. Per germline, CDR1 SGHDT and CDR2 YYEEEE. This CDR3 contains 15 residues. V was pared by 1 base and J by 2 bases, with 10 bases between. CDR3 sequence: CASSLTGNGNQPQHF. The CDR3 DNA follows: TGTGCCAGCAGCTTGACCGGAAACGGCAATCAGCCCCAGCATTTT.

In this sample, this clonotype turned up once. A junction end diverges from the germline sequence, so it may reflect a read error. The rearrangement joins TRBV5-1 to TRBJ1-1; D not certain. The germline V gene encodes CDR1 SGHRS and CDR2 YFSETQ. The CDR3 consists of 13 residues. CDR3: CASRPLGNTEAFF. CDR3 nucleotides: TGCGCCAGCAGGCCGTTAGGCAACACTGAAGCTTTCTTC.

The chain carries TRBV5-1 and TRBJ2-2; D is unresolved. The V gene lost 8 bases and the J gene lost 6 bases, with 11 bases spanning the gap. This CDR3 is 12 amino acids long. Germline CDR1 reads SGHRS; CDR2 reads YFSETQ. The CDR3 region is CASFSESGELFF. The CDR3 region has the DNA TGCGCCAGTTTCTCTGAATCCGGGGAGCTGTTTTTT.

At least ten counts were recorded for this clonotype. This rearrangement joins TRBV28 to TRBJ2-7; D might be TRBD1 (5 bases). Looked up from germline, CDR1 is MDHEN and CDR2 is SYDVKM. Trimming stripped 4 bases from V and 1 base from J, with 14 bases between. The CDR3 spans 15 residues. Here the CDR3 reads CASSSTEVRSYEQYF. The CDR3 coding sequence is TGTGCCAGCAGTTCGACAGAGGTTCGGTCCTACGAGCAGTACTTC.

This clonotype has at least ten counts. This CDR3 reads CASRTEYSNQPQHF. In nucleotides, the CDR3 is TGTGCCAGCAGGACGGAATATAGCAATCAGCCCCAGCATTTT. The V and J genes are TRBV2 and TRBJ1-5; D gene ambiguous. This CDR3 spans 14 amino acids. CDR1 SNHLY and CDR2 FYNNEI come from the germline V gene. The V end was cut by 6 bases, the J end by 0 bases, with 9 bases between.